The text below deals with one T cell receptor (beta chain). What it binds is unknown. These data belong to a study of PD-1 blockade in classical Hodgkin lymphoma. Sequenced by immunoSEQ multiplex PCR; TCRdb stores in-frame clones only, minus some. Here the sample spans about 110,000 clones, roughly nine tenths being singletons. Findings and caveats of the study: Exclusion covered patients beginning nivolumab under 1 year post-ASCT.

Autologous stem cell transplantation was followed by relapse in every patient, and brentuximab vedotin exposure varied. The CDR3 extends over 15 amino acids. Trimming shortened V by 5 bases and J by 8 bases, and 18 bases separated the two germline ends. From germline, CDR1 is MDHEN and CDR2 SYDVKM. The specimen comprised peripheral blood mononuclear cells (PBMCs), sampled before the second cycle of nivolumab. This sequence was found in a human donor with classical Hodgkin lymphoma. The V gene is TRBV28, the J gene TRBJ1-4; weak D call: TRBD1 (5 bases). The CDR3 region is CASSAPGTLKEKLFF. The CDR3 DNA reads TGTGCCAGCAGTGCCCCCGGGACGCTAAAGGAAAAACTGTTTTTT. Full variable domain (rest looked up from reference TRBV28 and TRBJ1-4): DVKVTQSSRYLVKRTGEKVFLECVQDMDHENMFWYRQDPGLGLRLIYFSYDVKMKEKGDIPEGYSVSREKKERFSLILESASTNQTSMYLCASSAPGTLKEKLFFGSGTQLSVL.